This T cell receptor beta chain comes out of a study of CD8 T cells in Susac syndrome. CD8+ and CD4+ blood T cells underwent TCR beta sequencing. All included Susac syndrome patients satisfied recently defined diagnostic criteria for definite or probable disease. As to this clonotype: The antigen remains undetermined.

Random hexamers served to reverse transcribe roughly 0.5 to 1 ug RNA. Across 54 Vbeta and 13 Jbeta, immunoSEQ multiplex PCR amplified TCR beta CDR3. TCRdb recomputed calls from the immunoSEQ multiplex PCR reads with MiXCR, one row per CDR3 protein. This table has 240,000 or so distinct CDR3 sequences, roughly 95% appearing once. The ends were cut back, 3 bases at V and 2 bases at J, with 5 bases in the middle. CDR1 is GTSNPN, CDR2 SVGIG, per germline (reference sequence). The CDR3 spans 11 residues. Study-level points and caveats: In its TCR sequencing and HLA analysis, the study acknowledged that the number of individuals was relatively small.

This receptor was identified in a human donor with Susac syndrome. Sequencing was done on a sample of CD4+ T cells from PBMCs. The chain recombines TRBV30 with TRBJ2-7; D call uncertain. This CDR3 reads CAWSGTYEQYF. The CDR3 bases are TGTGCCTGGAGCGGTACCTACGAGCAGTACTTC. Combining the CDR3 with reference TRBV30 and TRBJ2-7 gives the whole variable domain SQTIHQWPATLVQPVGSPLSLECTVEGTSNPNLYWYRQAAGRGLQLLFYSVGIGQISSEVPQNLSASRPQDRQFILSSKKLLLSDSGFYLCAWSGTYEQYFGPGTRLTVT.